Presented here are 11 T cell receptor beta chains from one specimen sequenced in a study of cytomegalovirus exposure and HLA in healthy donors. The primer mix had 60 Vbeta and 13 Jbeta primers. TCRdb keeps only in-frame clones here, not all; method: immunoSEQ multiplex PCR. The listing contains 150,000 to 200,000 clones. Sequences were obtained from PBMCs. These receptor sequences come from a man aged 25-45 years in good health and CMV-seronegative.

V usage is TRBV18 and J usage is TRBJ1-2, with 7 bases identical to TRBD1. The CDR3 is 13 residues long. The germline V gene has CDR1 KGHSH and CDR2 LQKENI. Trimming at V came to 3 bases and at J to 7 bases, leaving 5 bases not matched to a gene. In DNA form, the CDR3 reads TGTGCCAGCTCACCCGACAGGGCCGGTGGCTACACCTTC. Its translation: CASSPDRAGGYTF.

The V gene is TRBV6-4, the J gene TRBJ2-1; TRBD1 matches at 7 bases. V gave up 3 bases and J gave up 5 bases; unmatched junction bases: 7. CDR1 MRHNA and CDR2 SNTAGT come from the germline V gene. CDR3 size: 15 residues. The CDR3 DNA is TGTGCCAGCAGTGAACACGTGGGACAGAACAATGAGCAGTTCTTC. Protein sequence: CASSEHVGQNNEQFF.

The chain carries TRBV20-1 and TRBJ2-3; D uncertain. Germline V gene data show CDR1 as DFQATT and CDR2 as SNEGSKA (reference sequence). This CDR3 region has 11 residues. Trimming cost V 2 bases and J 4 bases, with 4 bases left between them. CDR3 DNA sequence: TGCAGTGCTAGATTCTCAGATACGCAGTATTTT. Amino acid sequence: CSARFSDTQYF.

V usage is TRBV5-1 and J usage is TRBJ1-1; D call uncertain. The ends were cut back, 6 bases at V and 4 bases at J, with 10 bases in the middle. CDR1 and CDR2 (germline): SGHRS, YFSETQ. The CDR3 has 12 residues. CDR3 in amino acids: CASTSSSTEAFF. The CDR3 region has the DNA TGCGCCAGCACCTCCTCGAGCACTGAAGCTTTCTTT.

The V call is TRBV19, the J call TRBJ1-1, with D unclear. Trimming removed 7 bases at V and 0 bases at J, with 9 bases between. The CDR3 runs 13 residues. The germline gives CDR1 LNHDA, CDR2 SQIVND (reference sequence). The CDR3, as DNA: TGTGCCAGTACTCTCCAGATGAACACTGAAGCTTTCTTT. It codes for CASTLQMNTEAFF.

The CDR3 loop reads CAWSVAGVADTQYF. The CDR3 DNA sequence: TGTGCCTGGAGTGTCGCGGGGGTAGCAGATACGCAGTATTTT. The chain couples TRBV30 to TRBJ2-3, with TRBD2 identical over 7 bases. V was pared by 0 bases and J by 4 bases, with 4 bases of the junction left unmatched. CDR1 is GTSNPN, CDR2 SVGIG, per germline (reference sequence). The CDR3 contains 14 residues.

The rearrangement links TRBV29-1 to TRBJ2-7; TRBD1 matches at 8 bases. The J segment lost 4 bases and the V segment lost 5 bases, leaving 4 bases of the junction unmatched. Germline CDR1 SQVTM, CDR2 ANQGSEA. This CDR3 comprises 12 residues. The CDR3 loop is CSVQGANYEQYF. CDR3 nucleotide sequence: TGCAGCGTTCAGGGGGCAAATTACGAGCAGTACTTC.

The chain recombines TRBV27 with TRBJ1-1, with a weak D call TRBD1 (5 bases). V was clipped by 6 bases and J by 5 bases, with 13 bases between them. Germline values: CDR1 MNHEY, CDR2 SMNVEV (reference sequence). This CDR3 is 13 amino acids long. CDR3 loop: CASRRTFETEAFF. The CDR3 DNA reads TGTGCCAGCAGAAGGACATTTGAAACTGAAGCTTTCTTT.

CDR3 nucleotide sequence: TGCGCCAGCAGCTTTTTTAGCGGGAGCTACGAGCAGTACTTC. It specifies CASSFFSGSYEQYF. The J gene is TRBJ2-7, the V gene TRBV5-1; 9 nucleotides align to TRBD2. The CDR3 contains 14 residues. Trimming cost V 2 bases and J 3 bases; bases outside gene matches: 3. Germline V gene lookup returns CDR1 SGHRS and CDR2 YFSETQ.

The chain joins TRBV19 to TRBJ1-2; 10 nucleotides agree with TRBD1. CDR3 length: 13 amino acids. Looked up from germline, CDR1 is LNHDA and CDR2 is SQIVND (reference sequence). The trim removed 4 bases at V and 5 bases at J, leaving 1 base unmatched. This chain's CDR3 is CASSRDRGYGYTF. CDR3 coding DNA: TGTGCCAGTAGTAGGGACAGGGGATATGGCTACACCTTC.

This chain links TRBV9 with TRBJ1-4; 9 bases align to TRBD1. The V and J ends lost 0 bases and 0 bases, in that order; junction bases with no gene match: 0. Germline V CDR1 and CDR2: SGDLS, YYNGEE. This CDR3 comprises 16 residues. CDR3 protein: CASSVGTGATNEKLFF. CDR3 coding DNA: TGTGCCAGCAGCGTAGGGACAGGGGCAACTAATGAAAAACTGTTTTTT.